The rows below give T cell receptor beta chains drawn from one sample of a study of OX40 agonist ivuxolimab in advanced cancers. Only in-frame clones appear in the TCRdb table, and some are missing; sequencing was by immunoSEQ multiplex PCR. Among tens of thousands of clones listed, roughly 91% were seen once. The input for sequencing was CD4+ or CD8+ T cells sorted from blood, taken in a trial of the OX40 agonist ivuxolimab. The receptors stem from an adult with an advanced solid tumor such as melanoma, head and neck, liver or kidney cancer. Both conserved end residues are part of each CDR3. The order of the fields is V gene, D gene, clone size, J gene, CDR3 DNA, CDR3 protein. The D gene is left open where the match is weak. Clone size is stated in some rows and not others, as once, few, many or a class when expanded.

V: TRBV27
D: TRBD2
size: .
J: TRBJ2-1
DNA: TGTGCCAGCAGCCGCGGGACTAGCGGGAGCAATGAGCAGTTCTTC
CDR3: CASSRGTSGSNEQFF

V: TRBV19
D: TRBD2
size: .
J: TRBJ2-2
DNA: TGTGCCAGTACCGCTAGCGGGAACACCGGGGAGCTGTTTTTT
CDR3: CASTASGNTGELFF

V: TRBV9
D: .
size: few
J: TRBJ1-1
DNA: TGTGCCAGCAGCGAGGGGGGCATGGGCGGTTACACTGAAGCTTTCTTT
CDR3: CASSEGGMGGYTEAFF

V: TRBV5-1
D: .
size: .
J: TRBJ2-7
DNA: TGCGCCAGCAGCTTGGCGACAGCTTTCTACGAGCAGTACTTC
CDR3: CASSLATAFYEQYF

V: TRBV27
D: .
size: once
J: TRBJ2-2
DNA: TGTGCCAGCAGTCCCCGGGGGCCTATGAACACCGGGGAGCTGTTTTTT
CDR3: CASSPRGPMNTGELFF

V: TRBV11-2
D: .
size: .
J: TRBJ2-1
DNA: TGTGCCAGCAGCTTAGCGGCTCCCGTTATGGTTATTGAGCAGTTCTTC
CDR3: CASSLAAPVMVIEQFF

V: TRBV19
D: .
size: .
J: TRBJ1-3
DNA: TGTTCTACGTATTCGGGCAGGACCGCCACCTCTGGAAACACCATATATTTT
CDR3: CSTYSGRTATSGNTIYF

V: TRBV25-1
D: .
size: .
J: TRBJ2-1
DNA: TGTGCCAGCAGTGAATATAGTTCTAGCGAGATTTGGAATGAGCAGTTCTTC
CDR3: CASSEYSSSEIWNEQFF

V: TRBV9
D: .
size: .
J: TRBJ1-1
DNA: TGTGCCAGCAGCCCGGGCGGGGGAAGGGGCACTGAAGCTTTCTTT
CDR3: CASSPGGGRGTEAFF

V: TRBV7-8
D: TRBD1
size: .
J: TRBJ1-1
DNA: TGTGCCAGCAGCTTAGAGGGACAGTCGTTGGGCACTGAAGCTTTCTTT
CDR3: CASSLEGQSLGTEAFF

V: TRBV5-6
D: TRBD1
size: .
J: TRBJ1-1
DNA: TGTGCCAGCAGCTTGTCCCCCGGGACAGCTACCAGGAGAGCTTTCTTT
CDR3: CASSLSPGTATRRAFF

V: TRBV19
D: TRBD1
size: .
J: TRBJ2-7
DNA: TGTGCCAGTAGCCCGGGACAGTCCTACGAGCAGTACTTC
CDR3: CASSPGQSYEQYF

V: TRBV19
D: .
size: .
J: TRBJ2-2
DNA: TGTGCCAGTAGGTACACCGGGGAGCTGTTTTTT
CDR3: CASRYTGELFF

V: TRBV7-9
D: TRBD2
size: .
J: TRBJ2-1
DNA: TGTGCCAGCAGCCCTAACCGGGAGGGAGACAATGAGCAGTTCTTC
CDR3: CASSPNREGDNEQFF

V: TRBV7-3
D: TRBD1
size: .
J: TRBJ2-7
DNA: TGTGCCAGCAGCTTATCAGGGGGCGGCGAGCAGTACTTC
CDR3: CASSLSGGGEQYF

V: TRBV13
D: .
size: .
J: TRBJ1-2
DNA: TGTGCCAGCAGCTTAGGCCTCAGGGGAAATGGCTACACCTTC
CDR3: CASSLGLRGNGYTF

V: TRBV23-1
D: TRBD1
size: .
J: TRBJ2-1
DNA: TGCGCCAGCAGTTGTGAAGGGACAGGCAATGAGCAGTTCTTC
CDR3: CASSCEGTGNEQFF

V: TRBV4-3
D: .
size: .
J: TRBJ2-1
DNA: TGCGCCAGCAGCCAACTCTCGGAGGACAATGAGCAGTTCTTC
CDR3: CASSQLSEDNEQFF

V: TRBV19
D: TRBD1
size: once
J: TRBJ1-2
DNA: TGTGCCAGTAGTGGGACAGGGGGCGCAAATGGCTACACCTTC
CDR3: CASSGTGGANGYTF

V: TRBV27
D: .
size: .
J: TRBJ1-4
DNA: TGTGCCAGCAGTTCCCTGGGAACGGGGGAAAAACTGTTTTTT
CDR3: CASSSLGTGEKLFF

V: TRBV7-6
D: .
size: .
J: TRBJ2-5
DNA: TGTGCCAGCAGCTTCGCGGAGACCCAGTACTTC
CDR3: CASSFAETQYF

V: TRBV28
D: .
size: .
J: TRBJ1-2
DNA: TGTGCCAGCAGTTTACCCGGGGCGGATGTCCATTTAGGCTATGGCTACACCTTC
CDR3: CASSLPGADVHLGYGYTF